This T cell receptor beta chain appears in the sequencing data of a study of T cell responses to AZD1222 COVID-19 vaccine. Study-wide context: Pooled in the analysis were second doses at about 4 or about 12 weeks.

Libraries were prepared by immunoSEQ multiplex PCR; TCRdb keeps only in-frame clonotypes and omits some of them. The table has about 93,000 clones, around nine tenths seen once. The germline V gene encodes CDR1 SEHNR and CDR2 FQNEAQ (reference sequence). This CDR3 has 14 amino acids. Trimming took off 1 base at V and 7 bases at J, with 10 bases between the two ends. Sequencing was performed on peripheral blood, taken on day 0 of AZD1222 vaccination. The chain uses TRBV7-9 and TRBJ2-2; maybe TRBD1 (6 bases). The sequence was obtained from an adult in good health. The CDR3 reads CASSLEQGGGELFF. DNA of the CDR3: TGTGCCAGCAGCTTAGAACAGGGTGGCGGGGAGCTGTTTTTT.